The clone carrying this T cell receptor beta chain came up many times. What it binds is not known. The entry originates in a study of T cells in Graves' hyperthyroidism and ophthalmopathy. Points from the study as a whole: Blood also contained most expanded thyroid clonotypes above 0.001. Ophthalmopathy could be told apart from stable hyperthyroidism with a 13 V-J model.

Exclusion of a patient resulted from uncontrolled infection, other autoimmune disease, pregnancy or lactation. Clinical symptoms, serum thyroxine, TRAb, thyroid ultrasound and orbital computed tomography informed diagnoses. TCR beta CDR3 sequences were amplified from RNA transcripts. Using the HTBI primer set, a first-round RT-PCR was run on the TCR CDR3. TCRdb ran MiXCR on the multiplex PCR reads and lists one entry per CDR3 protein. The repertoire holds 610,000 or so distinct CDR3 sequences, with 35% to 55% as singletons. Germline V CDR1 and CDR2: SGHDT, YYEEEE. V was trimmed by 4 bases and J by 7 bases, leaving 15 bases between them. The CDR3 has 13 amino acids.

This receptor was taken from a woman between 18 and 29 years old with Graves' hyperthyroidism. Sequencing was done on a sample of peripheral blood or thyroid tissue (not recorded which). The chain is built from TRBV5-6 and TRBJ2-7; D ambiguous. The CDR3 DNA reads TGTGCCAGCAGCACAGAAACTTGGTTTGAGCAGTACTTC. Its protein is CASSTETWFEQYF.